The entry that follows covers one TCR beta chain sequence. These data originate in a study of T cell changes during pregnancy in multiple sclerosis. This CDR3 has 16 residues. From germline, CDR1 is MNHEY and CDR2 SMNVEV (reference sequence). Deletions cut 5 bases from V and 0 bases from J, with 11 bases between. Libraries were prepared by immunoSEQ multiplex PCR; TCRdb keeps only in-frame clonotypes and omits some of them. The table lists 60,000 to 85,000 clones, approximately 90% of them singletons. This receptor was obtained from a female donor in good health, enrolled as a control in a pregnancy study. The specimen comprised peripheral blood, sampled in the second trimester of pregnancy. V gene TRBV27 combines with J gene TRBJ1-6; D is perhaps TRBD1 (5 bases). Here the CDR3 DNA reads TGTGCCAGCAGTCCGTCTAGGGGCTCCTATAATTCACCCCTCCACTTT. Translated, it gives CASSPSRGSYNSPLHF.